The 6 T cell receptor beta chains presented below share a single source sample, sequenced in a study of T cell responses to AZD1222 COVID-19 vaccine. The method was immunoSEQ multiplex PCR; TCRdb's version includes in-frame clones alone and lacks a portion of them. In the table there are 130,000 to 150,000 clones, about nine tenths of which are singletons. This specimen consisted of peripheral blood, obtained on day 0 of AZD1222 vaccination. The receptor source for this set is an adult in good health.

This clone was counted a single time. V gene TRBV20-1 combines with J gene TRBJ2-1, with D unresolved. V was clipped by 6 bases and J by 10 bases, with 13 bases between them. This CDR3 is built from 11 residues. Per germline, CDR1 DFQATT and CDR2 SNEGSKA (reference sequence). Here the CDR3 DNA reads TGCAGTGCGGACCTAGGGTTGGAGCAGTTCTTC. It codes for CSADLGLEQFF.

The chain combines TRBV4-3 with TRBJ1-1; no clear D gene. Germline assignment: CDR1 LGHNA and CDR2 YSLEER. The CDR3 is 15 amino acids. V gave up 2 bases and J gave up 1 base, with 11 bases separating them. CDR3 sequence: CASSQSRISNTEAFF. The CDR3 DNA sequence: TGCGCCAGCAGCCAAAGTAGGATATCGAACACTGAAGCTTTCTTT.

V is TRBV9 and J is TRBJ2-7; 8 nucleotides align to TRBD1. Trimming took 0 bases from V and 4 from J; bases not matched to a gene: 3. The CDR3 extends over 14 amino acids. Germline values: CDR1 SGDLS, CDR2 YYNGEE. CDR3 DNA: TGTGCCAGCAGCGTAGCGGACAGGGCATACGAGCAGTACTTC. It translates to CASSVADRAYEQYF.

The chain uses TRBV28 and TRBJ2-3; D might be TRBD1 (6 bases). The CDR3 length is 13 residues. The germline CDR1 and CDR2 sequences are MDHEN and SYDVKM. V lost 10 bases and J 0 bases, leaving 11 bases between the germline ends. The CDR3 is CATRQGSTDTQYF. CDR3 DNA sequence: TGTGCCACTCGGCAGGGGAGCACAGATACGCAGTATTTT.

This chain connects TRBV28 to TRBJ1-1; the D gene is possibly TRBD1 (5 bases). The CDR3 is 16 residues long. CDR1 MDHEN and CDR2 SYDVKM come from the germline V gene. The germline V and J ends were trimmed by 6 bases and 0 bases, with 17 bases remaining between them. CDR3 coding DNA: TGTGCCAGCAGACAACGGGACTCACTCATGAACACTGAAGCTTTCTTT. The encoded protein is CASRQRDSLMNTEAFF.

The V call is TRBV24-1, the J call TRBJ2-3; TRBD1 agrees at 11 bases. Trimming removed 4 bases from V and 6 bases from J; junction bases left unmatched: 8. The CDR3 totals 16 residues. CDR1 KGHDR and CDR2 SFDVKD come from the germline V gene. CDR3 DNA sequence: TGTGCCACCAGTGACGCCCGGACAGGGGGCATGGATACGCAGTATTTT. Translated, it gives CATSDARTGGMDTQYF.